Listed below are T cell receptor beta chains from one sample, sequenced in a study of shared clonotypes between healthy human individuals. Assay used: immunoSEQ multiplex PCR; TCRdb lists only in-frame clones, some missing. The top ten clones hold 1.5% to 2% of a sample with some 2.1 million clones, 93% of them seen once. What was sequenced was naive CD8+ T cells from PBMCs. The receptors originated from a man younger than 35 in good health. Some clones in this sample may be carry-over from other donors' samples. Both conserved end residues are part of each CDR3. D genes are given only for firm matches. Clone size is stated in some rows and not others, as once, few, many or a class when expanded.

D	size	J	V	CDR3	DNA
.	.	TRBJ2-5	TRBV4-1	CASSQPSPGHLQETQYF	TGCGCCAGCAGCCAACCTTCTCCGGGACACCTTCAAGAGACCCAGTACTTC
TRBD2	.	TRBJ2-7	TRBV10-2	CASKDSGSSYEQYF	TGCGCCAGCAAAGATAGCGGGAGCTCCTACGAGCAGTACTTC
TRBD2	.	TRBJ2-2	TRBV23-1	CASSSGTSGYTGELFF	TGCGCCAGCAGCTCCGGGACTAGCGGATACACCGGGGAGCTGTTTTTT
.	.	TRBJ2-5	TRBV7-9	CASSLALIGQGETQYF	TGTGCCAGCAGCTTAGCGCTAATCGGGCAGGGAGAGACCCAGTACTTC
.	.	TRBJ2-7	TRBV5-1	CASSLALGEQYF	TGCGCCAGCAGCTTGGCCCTAGGAGAGCAGTACTTC
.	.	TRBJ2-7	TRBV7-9	CASSLLNGSLYEQYF	TGTGCCAGCAGCTTATTGAACGGTTCCCTCTACGAGCAGTACTTC
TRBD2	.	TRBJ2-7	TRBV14	CASSPRGGGDRGEQYF	TGTGCCAGCAGCCCCCGGGGGGGCGGGGACCGCGGCGAGCAGTACTTC
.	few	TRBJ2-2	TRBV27	CASSSLGTGELFF	TGTGCCAGCAGTTCATTAGGGACCGGGGAGCTGTTTTTT
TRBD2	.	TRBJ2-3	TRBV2	CASRAILALTDTQYF	TGTGCCAGCAGGGCGATACTAGCGCTCACAGATACGCAGTATTTT
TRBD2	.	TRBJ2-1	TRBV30	CAWIHLAGAYNEQFF	TGTGCCTGGATCCACCTAGCGGGAGCCTACAATGAGCAGTTCTTC
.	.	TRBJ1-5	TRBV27	CASSSLDSNQPQHF	TGTGCCAGCAGTTCCCTAGATAGCAATCAGCCCCAGCATTTT
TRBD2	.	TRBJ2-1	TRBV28	CASSPRTSGPHNEQFF	TGTGCCAGCAGTCCCCGAACTAGCGGCCCCCACAATGAGCAGTTCTTC
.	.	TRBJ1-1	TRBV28	CASTFGADRWNTEAFF	TGTGCCAGCACCTTCGGAGCGGACAGATGGAACACTGAAGCTTTCTTT
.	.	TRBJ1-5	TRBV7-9	CASSLGQVNQPQHF	TGTGCCAGCAGCTTAGGACAGGTTAATCAGCCCCAGCATTTT
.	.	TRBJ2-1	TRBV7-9	CASSPPLYNEQFF	TGTGCCAGCAGCCCACCCCTGTACAATGAGCAGTTCTTC
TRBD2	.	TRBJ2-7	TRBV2	CASSGTSGYEQYF	TGTGCCAGCTCCGGGACTAGCGGCTACGAGCAGTACTTC
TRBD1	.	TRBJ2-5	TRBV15	CATSRDRTGAIQETQYF	TGTGCCACCAGCAGAGATCGGACAGGGGCAATACAAGAGACCCAGTACTTC
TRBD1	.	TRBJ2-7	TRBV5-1	CASRERTGSYEQYF	TGCGCCAGCAGAGAAAGGACAGGAAGCTACGAGCAGTACTTC
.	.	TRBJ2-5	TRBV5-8	CASSLKGRTQETQYF	TGTGCCAGCAGCTTGAAGGGTCGGACCCAAGAGACCCAGTACTTC
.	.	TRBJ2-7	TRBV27	CASRGGFYEQYF	TGTGCCAGCAGGGGTGGGTTCTACGAGCAGTACTTC
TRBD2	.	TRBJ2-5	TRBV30	CAWSLLAGFQETQYF	TGTGCCTGGAGTCTACTAGCGGGTTTCCAAGAGACCCAGTACTTC
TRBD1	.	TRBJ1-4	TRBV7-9	CASSKRQGNEKLFF	TGTGCCAGCAGCAAGAGACAGGGTAATGAAAAACTGTTTTTT
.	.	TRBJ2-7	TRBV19	CASSMAAASYEQYF	TGTGCCAGTAGTATGGCGGCAGCCTCCTACGAGCAGTACTTC
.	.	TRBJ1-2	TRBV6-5	CASSYGGGSSDGYTF	TGTGCCAGCAGTTACGGGGGGGGCAGTTCTGACGGCTACACCTTC
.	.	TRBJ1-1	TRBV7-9	CASSPLQGVNTEAFF	TGTGCCAGCAGCCCCCTTCAGGGAGTGAACACTGAAGCTTTCTTT
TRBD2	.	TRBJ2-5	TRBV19	CASTGSGREETQYF	TGTGCCAGTACCGGTAGCGGGAGGGAAGAGACCCAGTACTTC
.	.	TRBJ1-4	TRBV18	CASSFQGPTNEKLFF	TGTGCCAGCTCATTTCAGGGACCAACTAATGAAAAACTGTTTTTT
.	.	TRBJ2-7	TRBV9	CASSGQGSYEQYF	TGTGCCAGCAGCGGGCAGGGGAGCTACGAGCAGTACTTC
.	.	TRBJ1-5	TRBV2	CASSPGAGLVYSNQPQHF	TGTGCCAGCAGCCCCGGGGCAGGACTTGTTTATAGCAATCAGCCCCAGCATTTT
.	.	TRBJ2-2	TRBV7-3	CASSSGPTPSSGELFF	TGTGCCAGCAGCTCCGGGCCAACCCCATCCAGCGGGGAGCTGTTTTTT
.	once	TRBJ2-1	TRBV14	CASSQGTASYNEQFF	TGTGCCAGCAGCCAAGGAACGGCCTCCTACAATGAGCAGTTCTTC
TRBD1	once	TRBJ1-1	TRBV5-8	CASSFRTGVNTEAFF	TGTGCCAGCAGCTTCCGGACAGGGGTGAACACTGAAGCTTTCTTT
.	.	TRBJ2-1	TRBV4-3	CASSQDRRVRDNEQFF	TGCGCCAGCAGCCAAGATCGGCGGGTTCGGGACAATGAGCAGTTCTTC
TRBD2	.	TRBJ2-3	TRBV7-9	CASSQTSGNGITDTQYF	TGTGCCAGCAGCCAAACTAGCGGGAATGGTATTACAGATACGCAGTATTTT
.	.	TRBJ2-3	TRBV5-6	CASRHDRFSTDTQYF	TGTGCCAGCAGACATGACCGGTTTAGCACAGATACGCAGTATTTT
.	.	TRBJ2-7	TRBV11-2	CASSDSEGRQYF	TGTGCCAGCAGTGACTCGGAGGGTCGGCAGTACTTC
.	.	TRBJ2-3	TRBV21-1	CASSEKGTDTQYF	TGTGCCAGCAGCGAAAAGGGGACAGATACGCAGTATTTT
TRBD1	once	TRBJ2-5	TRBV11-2	CASSFWDRGPGETQYF	TGTGCCAGCAGCTTCTGGGACAGGGGGCCAGGAGAGACCCAGTACTTC
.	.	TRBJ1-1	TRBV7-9	CASSNLGSANTEAFF	TGTGCCAGCAGCAATCTTGGCAGCGCCAACACTGAAGCTTTCTTT
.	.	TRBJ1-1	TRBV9	CASSVVGVAFF	TGTGCCAGCAGCGTAGTGGGGGTTGCTTTCTTT
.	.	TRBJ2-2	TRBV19	CASSIIVRVTGELFF	TGTGCCAGTAGTATAATTGTCAGGGTCACCGGGGAGCTGTTTTTT
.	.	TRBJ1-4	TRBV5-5	CASSLREGREKLFF	TGTGCCAGCAGCTTGAGGGAGGGCCGCGAAAAACTGTTTTTT
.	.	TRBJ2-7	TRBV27	CASSFGSVFYEQYF	TGTGCCAGCAGTTTCGGAAGCGTCTTCTACGAGCAGTACTTC
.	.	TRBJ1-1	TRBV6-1	CASRTRGPGGTEAFF	TGTGCCAGCAGAACCCGCGGACCGGGAGGCACTGAAGCTTTCTTT
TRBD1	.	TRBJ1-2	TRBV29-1	CSVAPKQGASGYTF	TGCAGCGTCGCCCCAAAACAGGGGGCAAGTGGCTACACCTTC
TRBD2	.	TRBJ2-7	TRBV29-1	CSAGGASGSPYEQYF	TGCAGCGCCGGGGGGGCTAGCGGGTCCCCCTACGAGCAGTACTTC